These T cell receptor beta chains were read from a single sample in a study of shared clonotypes between healthy human individuals. Method: immunoSEQ multiplex PCR; TCRdb's copy keeps in-frame clones and lacks some. The profile covers over a million clones, with 75% to 80% appearing a single time and 0.5% to 0.65% taken by the ten largest. The sequenced material came from memory CD4+ T cells from PBMCs. The receptors derive from a man aged 18-30 years in good health. Some clones in this sample may be carry-over from other donors' samples. CDR3s include the opening cysteine and the closing phenylalanine or tryptophan. Each record gives: J gene, V gene, D gene, clone size, CDR3 DNA, CDR3 protein. A D gene is named only where the DNA matches it firmly. Expanded clones get a size class; other rows say once, few or many, or leave the size out.

j_gene: TRBJ2-5; v_gene: TRBV15; d_gene: TRBD2; abundance: NA; CDR3nt: TGTGCCACCAGCGCAGGCGGGAGGCCCCCAGAGACCCAGTACTTC; CDR3aa: CATSAGGRPPETQYF
j_gene: TRBJ2-5; v_gene: TRBV7-2; d_gene: TRBD2; abundance: NA; CDR3nt: TGTGCCAGCAGCTTAGCTAGCGGGAGTCTTGAGACCCAGTACTTC; CDR3aa: CASSLASGSLETQYF
j_gene: TRBJ2-2; v_gene: TRBV6-6; d_gene: NA; abundance: few; CDR3nt: TGTGCCAGCAGCCGCAACCTTGGAGGGACCGGGGAGCTGTTTTTT; CDR3aa: CASSRNLGGTGELFF
j_gene: TRBJ2-6; v_gene: TRBV7-8; d_gene: TRBD1; abundance: few; CDR3nt: TGTGCCAGCAGCTTAGGCGACTTCAGGGGGCGTGGGGCCAACGTCCTGACTTTC; CDR3aa: CASSLGDFRGRGANVLTF
j_gene: TRBJ2-2; v_gene: TRBV4-1; d_gene: TRBD2; abundance: once; CDR3nt: TGCGCCAGCAGCCAAGACAGGTCACTAGCGGGGAACACCGGGGAGCTGTTTTTT; CDR3aa: CASSQDRSLAGNTGELFF
j_gene: TRBJ1-2; v_gene: TRBV2; d_gene: NA; abundance: NA; CDR3nt: TGTGCCAGCAGCACTGACAGGAAAAACTATGGCTACACCTTC; CDR3aa: CASSTDRKNYGYTF
j_gene: TRBJ2-2; v_gene: TRBV9; d_gene: TRBD2; abundance: NA; CDR3nt: TGTGCCAGCAGCGTAGCGGGAGGGAACACCGGGGAGCTGTTTTTT; CDR3aa: CASSVAGGNTGELFF
j_gene: TRBJ2-1; v_gene: TRBV9; d_gene: NA; abundance: many; CDR3nt: TGTGCCAGCAGCCGCAACACTGAGCAGTTCTTC; CDR3aa: CASSRNTEQFF
j_gene: TRBJ1-3; v_gene: TRBV9; d_gene: NA; abundance: NA; CDR3nt: TGTGCCAGCAGCGTCGACTCTGGAAACACCATATATTTT; CDR3aa: CASSVDSGNTIYF
j_gene: TRBJ2-7; v_gene: TRBV7-9; d_gene: NA; abundance: NA; CDR3nt: TGTGCCAGCAGCTTAGTGGGCTACGAGCAGTACTTC; CDR3aa: CASSLVGYEQYF
j_gene: TRBJ2-3; v_gene: TRBV5-4; d_gene: NA; abundance: NA; CDR3nt: TGTGCCAGCAGTGAGGCCTACCAAGGTCGGAATACGCAGTATTTT; CDR3aa: CASSEAYQGRNTQYF
j_gene: TRBJ1-1; v_gene: TRBV28; d_gene: TRBD1; abundance: NA; CDR3nt: TGTGCCAGCGCCCGACAGGGGCACATGGGCACTGAAGCTTTCTTT; CDR3aa: CASARQGHMGTEAFF
j_gene: TRBJ2-1; v_gene: TRBV7-3; d_gene: NA; abundance: NA; CDR3nt: TGTGCCAGCAGCTTAATCCCGGGGTACAATGAGCAGTTCTTC; CDR3aa: CASSLIPGYNEQFF
j_gene: TRBJ1-2; v_gene: TRBV28; d_gene: NA; abundance: NA; CDR3nt: TGTGCCAGCAGCCGGACCGACAGGTCCGGCTACACCTTC; CDR3aa: CASSRTDRSGYTF
j_gene: TRBJ2-1; v_gene: TRBV7-9; d_gene: NA; abundance: once; CDR3nt: TGTGCCAGCAGAGAGGACTACAATGAGCAGTTCTTC; CDR3aa: CASREDYNEQFF
j_gene: TRBJ2-7; v_gene: TRBV5-1; d_gene: TRBD1; abundance: once; CDR3nt: TGCGCCAGCAACCCAGGACAGGGCCTTGCCTACGAGCAGTACTTC; CDR3aa: CASNPGQGLAYEQYF
j_gene: TRBJ1-1; v_gene: TRBV12-5; d_gene: TRBD1; abundance: NA; CDR3nt: TGTGCTAGTGGTTGGATGGGACAGGGTGCGGGGAAGAACACTGAAGCTTTCTTT; CDR3aa: CASGWMGQGAGKNTEAFF
j_gene: TRBJ2-1; v_gene: TRBV7-3; d_gene: NA; abundance: NA; CDR3nt: TGTGCCAGCAGCAAGAGCGGAGATGAGCAGTTCTTC; CDR3aa: CASSKSGDEQFF
j_gene: TRBJ2-1; v_gene: TRBV7-2; d_gene: NA; abundance: NA; CDR3nt: TGTGCCAGCAGCCTAAGGGGCCCCCGGCAAAACAATGAGCAGTTCTTC; CDR3aa: CASSLRGPRQNNEQFF
j_gene: TRBJ2-2; v_gene: TRBV2; d_gene: NA; abundance: NA; CDR3nt: TGTGCCAGCAAAGAAGGCCCAAGTAAGAACACCGGGGAGCTGTTTTTT; CDR3aa: CASKEGPSKNTGELFF
j_gene: TRBJ1-2; v_gene: TRBV7-2; d_gene: NA; abundance: NA; CDR3nt: TGTGCCAGCAGCTTCTACACCGCCTCTAACTATGGCTACACCTTC; CDR3aa: CASSFYTASNYGYTF
j_gene: TRBJ1-4; v_gene: TRBV2; d_gene: NA; abundance: NA; CDR3nt: TGTGCCAGCAGTGAACGAGGGTCCTGGAATTTT; CDR3aa: CASSERGSWNF
j_gene: TRBJ1-1; v_gene: TRBV19; d_gene: NA; abundance: NA; CDR3nt: TGTGCCAGTAGTATAGGAAGGGTGGGGGGTTCCATGAACACTGAAGCTTTCTTT; CDR3aa: CASSIGRVGGSMNTEAFF
j_gene: TRBJ1-5; v_gene: TRBV7-9; d_gene: NA; abundance: NA; CDR3nt: TGTGCCAGCAGCTTAATTACCCGGGGGCAGGTTGGGAATCAGCCCCAGCATTTT; CDR3aa: CASSLITRGQVGNQPQHF
j_gene: TRBJ2-1; v_gene: TRBV2; d_gene: NA; abundance: once; CDR3nt: TGTGCCAGCAGCTCGGAAGCCTACAATGAGCAGTTCTTC; CDR3aa: CASSSEAYNEQFF
j_gene: TRBJ1-1; v_gene: TRBV28; d_gene: NA; abundance: NA; CDR3nt: TGTGCCAGCAGTTTGGGAGGGCTTGGAACTGAAGCTTTCTTT; CDR3aa: CASSLGGLGTEAFF
j_gene: TRBJ2-4; v_gene: TRBV27; d_gene: TRBD2; abundance: NA; CDR3nt: TGTGCCAGCAGTTTATCGAGCTGGCGGGAGAGGAACATTCAGTACTTC; CDR3aa: CASSLSSWRERNIQYF
j_gene: TRBJ2-7; v_gene: TRBV6-5; d_gene: TRBD2; abundance: NA; CDR3nt: TGTGCCAGCAGGACTAGCGGGAGCTCCTACGAGCAGTACTTC; CDR3aa: CASRTSGSSYEQYF
j_gene: TRBJ2-5; v_gene: TRBV13; d_gene: TRBD2; abundance: NA; CDR3nt: TGTGCCAGCAGCTTAACTAGCGGAGAGACCCAGTACTTC; CDR3aa: CASSLTSGETQYF
j_gene: TRBJ1-5; v_gene: TRBV28; d_gene: NA; abundance: NA; CDR3nt: TGTGCCAGCACTACCACAAATCAGCCCCAGCATTTT; CDR3aa: CASTTTNQPQHF
j_gene: TRBJ2-7; v_gene: TRBV7-2; d_gene: NA; abundance: NA; CDR3nt: TGTGCCAGCAGCTTAGAGGCTTTAGGGACCCACGAGCAGTACTTC; CDR3aa: CASSLEALGTHEQYF
j_gene: TRBJ1-2; v_gene: TRBV5-1; d_gene: TRBD1; abundance: NA; CDR3nt: TGCGCCAGCAGCTTAACAGGGGCTAACTATGGCTACACCTTC; CDR3aa: CASSLTGANYGYTF
j_gene: TRBJ2-5; v_gene: TRBV27; d_gene: NA; abundance: few; CDR3nt: TGTGCCAGCAGTCGCTACCGCCAAGAGACCCAGTACTTC; CDR3aa: CASSRYRQETQYF
j_gene: TRBJ2-1; v_gene: TRBV19; d_gene: NA; abundance: few; CDR3nt: TGTGCCAGTAGTGCTCAGCAGAAACTCTTGTTCTTC; CDR3aa: CASSAQQKLLFF
j_gene: TRBJ2-7; v_gene: TRBV10-3; d_gene: NA; abundance: NA; CDR3nt: TGTGCCATCAGTGTAAATGGGCCAGGGAGTCCCTACGAGCAGTACTTC; CDR3aa: CAISVNGPGSPYEQYF
j_gene: TRBJ1-3; v_gene: TRBV28; d_gene: NA; abundance: NA; CDR3nt: TGTGCCAGCAGTCTACTCGGAGGTTTTATTGGAAACACCATATATTTT; CDR3aa: CASSLLGGFIGNTIYF
j_gene: TRBJ1-2; v_gene: TRBV7-2; d_gene: NA; abundance: NA; CDR3nt: TGTGCCAGCAGCTCTAACTTCTATGGCTACACCTTC; CDR3aa: CASSSNFYGYTF
j_gene: TRBJ2-1; v_gene: TRBV5-6; d_gene: TRBD2; abundance: NA; CDR3nt: TGTGCCAGCAGCCCCGGACTAGCGGGAGGCACCTACAATGAGCAGTTCTTC; CDR3aa: CASSPGLAGGTYNEQFF
j_gene: TRBJ1-5; v_gene: TRBV2; d_gene: TRBD1; abundance: NA; CDR3nt: TGTGCCAGCAAACTCGCTGGGACAGGGCGTCAGCCCCAGCATTTT; CDR3aa: CASKLAGTGRQPQHF
j_gene: TRBJ1-1; v_gene: TRBV18; d_gene: TRBD1; abundance: NA; CDR3nt: TGTGCCAGCTCACCACAGGGGGCCCTAATTTTCACTGAAGCTTTCTTT; CDR3aa: CASSPQGALIFTEAFF
j_gene: TRBJ1-5; v_gene: TRBV30; d_gene: NA; abundance: few; CDR3nt: TGTGCCTGGAAGCCCATGCCCCAGCATTTT; CDR3aa: CAWKPMPQHF
j_gene: TRBJ2-1; v_gene: TRBV6-6; d_gene: TRBD2; abundance: NA; CDR3nt: TGTGCCAGCGGGAGGAGGACTAGCGGGATGGTTGAGCAGTTCTTC; CDR3aa: CASGRRTSGMVEQFF
j_gene: TRBJ2-2; v_gene: TRBV10-3; d_gene: TRBD2; abundance: NA; CDR3nt: TGTGCCATCAGTGAGCCCCCGTTCTTTGCGGGAGAGCACGGGGAGCTGTTTTTT; CDR3aa: CAISEPPFFAGEHGELFF
j_gene: TRBJ2-6; v_gene: TRBV6-5; d_gene: TRBD1; abundance: NA; CDR3nt: TGTGCCAGCAGTTTCAACAGGGGATCTGGGGCCAACGTCCTGACTTTC; CDR3aa: CASSFNRGSGANVLTF
j_gene: TRBJ1-1; v_gene: TRBV9; d_gene: TRBD1; abundance: NA; CDR3nt: TGTGCCAGCAGCGCCCACGGGACAGTCCCGACTGAAGCTTTCTTT; CDR3aa: CASSAHGTVPTEAFF
j_gene: TRBJ1-5; v_gene: TRBV30; d_gene: NA; abundance: many; CDR3nt: TGTGCCTGGAGTGGGGATAGCAATCAGCCCCAGCATTTT; CDR3aa: CAWSGDSNQPQHF
j_gene: TRBJ1-2; v_gene: TRBV28; d_gene: NA; abundance: NA; CDR3nt: TGTGCCAGCGGGGGGGCTGGGACAAGGGTGCTTGATAGTGGCTACACCTTC; CDR3aa: CASGGAGTRVLDSGYTF
j_gene: TRBJ1-1; v_gene: TRBV6-1; d_gene: NA; abundance: NA; CDR3nt: TGTGCCAGCCGAAGGACTCAGCGGGAAGCTTTCTTT; CDR3aa: CASRRTQREAFF
j_gene: TRBJ1-2; v_gene: TRBV7-3; d_gene: NA; abundance: NA; CDR3nt: TGTGCCAGCAGCAGAACCCCGGGGGAAGGCTACACCTTC; CDR3aa: CASSRTPGEGYTF
j_gene: TRBJ2-7; v_gene: TRBV5-1; d_gene: NA; abundance: NA; CDR3nt: TGCGCCAGCAGCTTGCGTCAGGATAACTTGGCCGAGCAGTACTTC; CDR3aa: CASSLRQDNLAEQYF
j_gene: TRBJ1-4; v_gene: TRBV7-9; d_gene: NA; abundance: NA; CDR3nt: TGTGCCAGCAGCCCCCGGGGAGGGGTAGAGGAAAAACTGTTTTTT; CDR3aa: CASSPRGGVEEKLFF
j_gene: TRBJ1-5; v_gene: TRBV27; d_gene: TRBD1; abundance: NA; CDR3nt: TGTGCCAGCAGTAGGCAGGGACAGTATAGCAATCAGCCCCAGCATTTT; CDR3aa: CASSRQGQYSNQPQHF
j_gene: TRBJ2-2; v_gene: TRBV30; d_gene: TRBD1; abundance: NA; CDR3nt: TGTGCCTGGGACCAGGGGGCCGCCACCGGGGAGCTGTTTTTT; CDR3aa: CAWDQGAATGELFF
j_gene: TRBJ2-1; v_gene: TRBV9; d_gene: NA; abundance: few; CDR3nt: TGTGCCAGCAGCGGCTATTCCTACAATGAGCAGTTCTTC; CDR3aa: CASSGYSYNEQFF
j_gene: TRBJ2-3; v_gene: TRBV20-1; d_gene: NA; abundance: NA; CDR3nt: TGCAGTGCTTCCCCCACAGATACGCAGTATTTT; CDR3aa: CSASPTDTQYF
j_gene: TRBJ2-6; v_gene: TRBV5-6; d_gene: NA; abundance: NA; CDR3nt: TGTGCCAGCACCCTCGAGGGTCCCCTCAACGTCCTGACTTTC; CDR3aa: CASTLEGPLNVLTF
j_gene: TRBJ1-2; v_gene: TRBV28; d_gene: TRBD1; abundance: NA; CDR3nt: TGTGCCAGCAGTCCCCACAGGGGAGTAATAAATGGCTACACCTTC; CDR3aa: CASSPHRGVINGYTF